What follows is one TCR beta chain and its context. This specimen belongs to a study of blood T cell repertoires in COVID-19. At the level of the study: Some COVID-19 samples were acute and others convalescent; all came from the United States, Italy and Spain.

Ages ranged from roughly 18 to 100 years, with residence in about two dozen US areas. A case of COVID-19 had been met by exposed participants within 2 weeks before study entry. TCRdb keeps only in-frame clones here, not all; method: immunoSEQ multiplex PCR. The sample records approximately 250,000 clones, approximately 90% being singletons. This TCR was sampled from a man aged 40-50 years who had been exposed to COVID-19. The sequencing sample was made of PBMCs or T cells enriched from blood (not recorded which).

CDR3 coding DNA: TGTGCCAGCAGCGGACAGGGGTTTTCAACTAATGAAAAACTGTTTTTT. Translated: CASSGQGFSTNEKLFF. The V and J genes are TRBV28 and TRBJ1-4; 9 nucleotides line up with TRBD1. V lost 6 bases, J lost 0 bases, and 5 bases stayed unmatched. This CDR3 has 16 amino acids. Germline V gene sequence: CDR1 MDHEN, CDR2 SYDVKM.